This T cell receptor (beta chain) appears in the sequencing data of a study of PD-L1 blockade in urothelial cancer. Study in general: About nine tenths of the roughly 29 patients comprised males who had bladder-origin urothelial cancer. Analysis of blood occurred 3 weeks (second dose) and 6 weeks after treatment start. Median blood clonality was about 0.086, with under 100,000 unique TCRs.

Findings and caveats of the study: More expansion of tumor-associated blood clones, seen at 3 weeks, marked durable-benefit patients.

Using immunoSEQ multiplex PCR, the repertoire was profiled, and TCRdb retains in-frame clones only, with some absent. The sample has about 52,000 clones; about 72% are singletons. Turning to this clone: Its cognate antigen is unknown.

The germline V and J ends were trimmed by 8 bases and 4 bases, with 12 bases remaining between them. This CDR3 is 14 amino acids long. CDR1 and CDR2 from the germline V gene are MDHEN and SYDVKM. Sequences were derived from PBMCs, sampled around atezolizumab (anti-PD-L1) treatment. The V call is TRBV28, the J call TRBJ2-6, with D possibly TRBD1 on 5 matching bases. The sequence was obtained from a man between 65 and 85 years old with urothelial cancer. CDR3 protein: CASAQGSGANVLTF. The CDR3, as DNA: TGTGCCAGCGCCCAGGGTTCCGGGGCCAACGTCCTGACTTTC.